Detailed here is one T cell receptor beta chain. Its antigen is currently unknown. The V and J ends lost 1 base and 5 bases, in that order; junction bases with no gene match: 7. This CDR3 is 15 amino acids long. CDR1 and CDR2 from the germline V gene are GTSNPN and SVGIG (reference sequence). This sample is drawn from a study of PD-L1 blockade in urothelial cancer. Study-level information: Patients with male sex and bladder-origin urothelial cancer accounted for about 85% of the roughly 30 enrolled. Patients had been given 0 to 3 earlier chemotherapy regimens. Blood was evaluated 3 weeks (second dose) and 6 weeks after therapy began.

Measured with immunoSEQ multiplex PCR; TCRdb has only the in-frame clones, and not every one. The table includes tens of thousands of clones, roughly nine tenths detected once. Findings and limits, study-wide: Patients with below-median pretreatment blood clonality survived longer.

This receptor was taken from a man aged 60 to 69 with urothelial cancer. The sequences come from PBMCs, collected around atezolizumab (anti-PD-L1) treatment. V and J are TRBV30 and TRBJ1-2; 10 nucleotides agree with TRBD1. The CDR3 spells CAWSEEDRGGYGYTF. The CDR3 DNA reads TGTGCCTGGAGTGAAGAGGACAGGGGGGGTTATGGCTACACCTTC.